This T cell receptor beta chain was recovered during a study of blood T cell repertoires in COVID-19. Here immunoSEQ multiplex PCR was the method, and the copy in TCRdb shows in-frame clones only, minus some. The sample includes about 170,000 clones, around four fifths of them seen just once. This CDR3 is 18 amino acids long. Trimming at V came to 0 bases and at J to 0 bases, leaving 5 bases not matched to a gene. Looked up from germline, CDR1 is ENHRY and CDR2 is SYGVKD. This sequence was found in a woman of 80 years or more with COVID-19, enrolled during active disease. The chain recombines TRBV10-3 with TRBJ2-7; TRBD2 aligns across 13 bases. Sample: peripheral blood. CDR3 protein: CAISESPGLAGFSYEQYF. CDR3 bases: TGTGCCATCAGTGAGTCACCGGGACTAGCGGGGTTCTCCTACGAGCAGTACTTC.